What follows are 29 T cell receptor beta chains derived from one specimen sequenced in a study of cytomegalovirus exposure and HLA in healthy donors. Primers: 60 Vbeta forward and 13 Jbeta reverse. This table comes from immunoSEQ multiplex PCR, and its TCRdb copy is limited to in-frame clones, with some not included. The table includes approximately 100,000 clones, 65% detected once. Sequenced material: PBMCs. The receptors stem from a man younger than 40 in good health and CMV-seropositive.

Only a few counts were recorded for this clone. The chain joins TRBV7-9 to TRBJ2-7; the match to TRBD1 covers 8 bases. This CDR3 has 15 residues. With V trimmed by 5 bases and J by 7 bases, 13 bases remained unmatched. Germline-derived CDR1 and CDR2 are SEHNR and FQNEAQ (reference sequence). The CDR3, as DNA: TGTGCCAGCAGCCCCACGGACAGGGCCCCCGGGGAGCAGTACTTC. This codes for CASSPTDRAPGEQYF.

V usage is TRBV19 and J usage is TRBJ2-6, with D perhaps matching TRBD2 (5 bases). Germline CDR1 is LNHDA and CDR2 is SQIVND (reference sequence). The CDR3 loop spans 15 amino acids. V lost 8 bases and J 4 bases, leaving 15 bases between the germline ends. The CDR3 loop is CASWSPGSGANVLTF. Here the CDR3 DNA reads TGTGCCAGTTGGTCCCCGGGGTCAGGGGCCAACGTCCTGACTTTC.

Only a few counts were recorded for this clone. DNA for the CDR3: TGCGCCAGCAGCTGGGAGGCAGACTACGAGCAGTACTTC. Its protein is CASSWEADYEQYF. The chain carries TRBV5-1 and TRBJ2-7; a possible D gene is TRBD2 (6 bases). The CDR3 length is 13 residues. V was pared by 3 bases and J by 3 bases, with 10 bases between. In germline, CDR1 is SGHRS, CDR2 YFSETQ.

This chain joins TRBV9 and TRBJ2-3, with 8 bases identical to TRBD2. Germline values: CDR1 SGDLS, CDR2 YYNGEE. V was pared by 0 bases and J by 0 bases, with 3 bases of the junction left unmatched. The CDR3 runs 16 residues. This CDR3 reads CASSVAGLVSTDTQYF. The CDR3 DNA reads TGTGCCAGCAGCGTAGCGGGACTAGTCAGCACAGATACGCAGTATTTT.

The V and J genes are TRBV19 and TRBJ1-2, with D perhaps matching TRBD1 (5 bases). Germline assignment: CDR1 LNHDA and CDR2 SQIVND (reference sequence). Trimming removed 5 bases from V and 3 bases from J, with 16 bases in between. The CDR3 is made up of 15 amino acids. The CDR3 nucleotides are TGTGCCAGTAGTCCTGCGGGGGGGAAAGACTATGGCTACACCTTC. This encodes CASSPAGGKDYGYTF.

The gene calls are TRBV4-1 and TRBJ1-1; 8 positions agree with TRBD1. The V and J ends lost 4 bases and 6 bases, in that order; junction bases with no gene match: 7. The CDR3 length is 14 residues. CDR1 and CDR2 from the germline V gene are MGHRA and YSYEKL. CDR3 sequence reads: CASSLQGGASEAFF. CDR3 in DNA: TGCGCCAGCAGCCTACAGGGGGGGGCGTCTGAAGCTTTCTTT.

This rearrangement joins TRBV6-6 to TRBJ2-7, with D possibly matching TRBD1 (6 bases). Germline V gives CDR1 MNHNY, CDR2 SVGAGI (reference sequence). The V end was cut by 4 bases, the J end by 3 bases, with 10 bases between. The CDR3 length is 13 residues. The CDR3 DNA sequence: TGTGCCAGCAGTTTCGGGACAAGCTACGAGCAGTACTTC. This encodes CASSFGTSYEQYF.

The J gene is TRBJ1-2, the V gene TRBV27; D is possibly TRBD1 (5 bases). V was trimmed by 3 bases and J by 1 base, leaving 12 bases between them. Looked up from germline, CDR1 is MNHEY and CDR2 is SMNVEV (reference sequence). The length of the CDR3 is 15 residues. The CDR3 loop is CASSFPLGGNYGYTF. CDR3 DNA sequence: TGTGCCAGCAGTTTCCCCCTCGGGGGTAACTATGGCTACACCTTC.

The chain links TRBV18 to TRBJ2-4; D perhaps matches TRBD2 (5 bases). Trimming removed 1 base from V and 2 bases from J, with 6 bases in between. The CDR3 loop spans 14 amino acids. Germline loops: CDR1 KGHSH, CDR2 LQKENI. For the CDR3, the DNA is TGTGCCAGCTCACCACGGGAGACCAAAAACATTCAGTACTTC. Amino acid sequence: CASSPRETKNIQYF.

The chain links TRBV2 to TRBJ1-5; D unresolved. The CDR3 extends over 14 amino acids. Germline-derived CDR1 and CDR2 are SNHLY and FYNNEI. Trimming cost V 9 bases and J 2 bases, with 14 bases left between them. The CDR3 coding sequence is TGTGCCAGTGATACAGCAGCTGGCAATCAGCCCCAGCATTTT. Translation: CASDTAAGNQPQHF.

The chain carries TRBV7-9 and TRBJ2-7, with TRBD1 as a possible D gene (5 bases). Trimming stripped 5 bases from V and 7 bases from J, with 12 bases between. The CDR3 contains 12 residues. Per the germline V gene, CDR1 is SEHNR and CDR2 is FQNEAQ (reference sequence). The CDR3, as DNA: TGTGCCAGCAGCGGAGACAGCCCGGAGCAGTACTTC. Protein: CASSGDSPEQYF. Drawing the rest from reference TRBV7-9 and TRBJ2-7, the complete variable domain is DTGVSQNPRHKITKRGQNVTFRCDPISEHNRLYWYRQTLGQGPEFLTYFQNEAQLEKSRLLSDRFSAERPKGSFSTLEIQRTEQGDSAMYLCASSGDSPEQYFGPGTRLTVT.

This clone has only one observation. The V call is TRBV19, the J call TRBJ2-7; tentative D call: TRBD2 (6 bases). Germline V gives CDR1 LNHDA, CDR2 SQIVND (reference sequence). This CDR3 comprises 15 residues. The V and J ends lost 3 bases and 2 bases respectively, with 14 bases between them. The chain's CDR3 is CASSISSRETYEQYF. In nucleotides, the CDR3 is TGTGCCAGTAGTATCTCCTCCCGGGAGACCTACGAGCAGTACTTC.

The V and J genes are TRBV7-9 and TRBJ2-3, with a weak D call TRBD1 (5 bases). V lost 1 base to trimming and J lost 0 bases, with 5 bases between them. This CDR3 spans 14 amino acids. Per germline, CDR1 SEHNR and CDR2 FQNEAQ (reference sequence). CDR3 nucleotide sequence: TGTGCCAGCAGCTTAGAGGGGAGCACAGATACGCAGTATTTT. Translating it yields CASSLEGSTDTQYF.

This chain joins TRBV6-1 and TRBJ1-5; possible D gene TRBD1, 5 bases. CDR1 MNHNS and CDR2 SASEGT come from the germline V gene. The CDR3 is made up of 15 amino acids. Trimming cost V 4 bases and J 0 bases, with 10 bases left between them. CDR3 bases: TGTGCCAGCAGTGTGCGGGACCTTAGCAATCAGCCCCAGCATTTT. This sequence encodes CASSVRDLSNQPQHF.

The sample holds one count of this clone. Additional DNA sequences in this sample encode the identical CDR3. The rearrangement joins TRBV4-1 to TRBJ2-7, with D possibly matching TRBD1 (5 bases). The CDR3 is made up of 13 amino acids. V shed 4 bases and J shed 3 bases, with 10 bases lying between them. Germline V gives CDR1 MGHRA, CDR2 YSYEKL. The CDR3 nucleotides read TGCGCCAGCAGCCTACAAGGGGACTACGAGCAGTACTTC. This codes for CASSLQGDYEQYF.

The CDR3 sequence is CASSKGQEVGGNTIYF. CDR3 sequence (DNA): TGTGCCAGCAGCAAAGGACAGGAGGTCGGCGGAAACACCATATATTTT. J is TRBJ1-3 and V is TRBV9; 7 bases match TRBD1. The length of the CDR3 is 16 residues. The V and J ends lost 4 bases and 4 bases, in that order; junction bases with no gene match: 11. Germline V CDR1 and CDR2: SGDLS, YYNGEE.

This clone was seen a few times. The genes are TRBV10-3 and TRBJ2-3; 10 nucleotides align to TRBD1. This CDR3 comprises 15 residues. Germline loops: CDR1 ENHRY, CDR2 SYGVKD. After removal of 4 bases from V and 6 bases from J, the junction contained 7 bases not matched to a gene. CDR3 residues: CAISGRTGGQDTQYF. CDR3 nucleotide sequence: TGTGCCATCAGTGGGCGGACAGGGGGGCAGGATACGCAGTATTTT.

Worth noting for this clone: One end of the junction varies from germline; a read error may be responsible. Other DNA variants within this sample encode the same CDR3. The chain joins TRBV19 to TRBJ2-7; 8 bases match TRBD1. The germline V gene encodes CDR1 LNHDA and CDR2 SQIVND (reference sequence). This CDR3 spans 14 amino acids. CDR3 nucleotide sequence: TGTGCCAGTAGCCCGGACAGGGTGGCCTACGAGCAGTACTTT. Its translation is CASSPDRVAYEQYF.

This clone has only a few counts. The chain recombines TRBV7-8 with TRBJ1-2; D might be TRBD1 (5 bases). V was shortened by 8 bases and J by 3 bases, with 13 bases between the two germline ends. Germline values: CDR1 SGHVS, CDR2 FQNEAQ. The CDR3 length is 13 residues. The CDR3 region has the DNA TGTGCCAGCGGACAACCTAGTGACTATGGCTACACCTTC. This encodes CASGQPSDYGYTF.

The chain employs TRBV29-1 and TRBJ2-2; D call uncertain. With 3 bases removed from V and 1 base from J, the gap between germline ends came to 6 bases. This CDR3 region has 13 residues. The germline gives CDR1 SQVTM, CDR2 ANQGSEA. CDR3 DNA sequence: TGCAGCGTTGATGCGGTGAACACCGGGGAGCTGTTTTTT. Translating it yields CSVDAVNTGELFF.

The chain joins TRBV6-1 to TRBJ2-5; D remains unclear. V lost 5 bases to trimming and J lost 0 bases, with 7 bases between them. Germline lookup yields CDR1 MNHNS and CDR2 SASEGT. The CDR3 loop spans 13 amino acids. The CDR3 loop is CASSSRDQETQYF. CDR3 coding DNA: TGTGCCAGCAGTTCTCGGGACCAAGAGACCCAGTACTTC.

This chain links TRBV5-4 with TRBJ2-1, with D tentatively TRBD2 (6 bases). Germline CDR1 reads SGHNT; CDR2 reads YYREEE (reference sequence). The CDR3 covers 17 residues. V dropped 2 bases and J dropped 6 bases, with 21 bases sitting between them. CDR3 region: CASSFGTGGALSNEQFF. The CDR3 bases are TGTGCCAGCAGCTTCGGGACCGGGGGTGCTTTATCCAATGAGCAGTTCTTC.

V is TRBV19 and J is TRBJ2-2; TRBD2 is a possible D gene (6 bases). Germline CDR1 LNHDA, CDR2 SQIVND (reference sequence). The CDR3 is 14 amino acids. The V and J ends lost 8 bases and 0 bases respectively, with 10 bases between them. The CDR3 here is CASELAANTGELFF. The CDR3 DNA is TGTGCCAGTGAACTAGCTGCGAACACCGGGGAGCTGTTTTTT.

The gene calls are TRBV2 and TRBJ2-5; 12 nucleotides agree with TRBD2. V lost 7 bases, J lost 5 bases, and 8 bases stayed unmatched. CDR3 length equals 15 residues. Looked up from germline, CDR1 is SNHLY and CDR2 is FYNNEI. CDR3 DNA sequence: TGTGCCAGCAAGGAACTAGCGGGGGGAGGGGAGACCCAGTACTTC. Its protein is CASKELAGGGETQYF.

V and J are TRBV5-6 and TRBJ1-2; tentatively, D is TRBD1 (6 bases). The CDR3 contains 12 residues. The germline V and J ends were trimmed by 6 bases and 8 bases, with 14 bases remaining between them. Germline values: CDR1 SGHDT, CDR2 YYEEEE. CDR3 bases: TGTGCCAGCATAGCAGGGGCAGGGGGCTACACCTTC. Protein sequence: CASIAGAGGYTF.

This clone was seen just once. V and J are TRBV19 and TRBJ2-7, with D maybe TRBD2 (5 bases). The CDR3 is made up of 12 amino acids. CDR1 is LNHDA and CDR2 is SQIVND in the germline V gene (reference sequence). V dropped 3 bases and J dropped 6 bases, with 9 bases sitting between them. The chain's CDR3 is CASSIFRGEQYF. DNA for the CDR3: TGTGCCAGTAGTATTTTTCGGGGCGAGCAGTACTTC.

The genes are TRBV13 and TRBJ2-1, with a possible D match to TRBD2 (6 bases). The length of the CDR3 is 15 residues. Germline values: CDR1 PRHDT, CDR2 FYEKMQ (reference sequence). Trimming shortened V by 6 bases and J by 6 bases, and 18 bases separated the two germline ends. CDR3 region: CASSHGRESFNEQFF. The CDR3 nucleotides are TGTGCCAGCAGTCACGGACGGGAGAGTTTCAATGAGCAGTTCTTC.

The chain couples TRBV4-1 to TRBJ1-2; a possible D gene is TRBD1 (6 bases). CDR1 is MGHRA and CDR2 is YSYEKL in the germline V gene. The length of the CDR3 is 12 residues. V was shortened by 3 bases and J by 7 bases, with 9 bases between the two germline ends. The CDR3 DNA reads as TGCGCCAGCAGCCAGATAGGGGGTGGCTACACCTTC. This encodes CASSQIGGGYTF.

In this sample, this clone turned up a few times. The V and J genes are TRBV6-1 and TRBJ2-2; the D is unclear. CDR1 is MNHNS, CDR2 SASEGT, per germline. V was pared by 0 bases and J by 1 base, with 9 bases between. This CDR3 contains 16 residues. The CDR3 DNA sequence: TGTGCCAGCAGTGAAGCGGCCGTACGGAACACCGGGGAGCTGTTTTTT. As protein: CASSEAAVRNTGELFF.